The sequence of this T cell receptor beta chain was determined in a study of T cells in Graves' hyperthyroidism and ophthalmopathy. General observations from the study: Ophthalmopathy was told apart from stable hyperthyroidism by a 13 V-J model.

Germline CDR1 and CDR2: MNHEY and SMNVEV (reference sequence). The CDR3 runs to 14 residues. The V and J ends lost 5 bases and 8 bases respectively, with 16 bases between them. This clonotype turned up a few times. Its antigen is as yet unknown. Amplification of TCR beta CDR3 regions was performed using RNA transcripts as template. Initially, a first-round RT-PCR of the TCR CDR3 employed the HTBI primer set. Using its own MiXCR run on the multiplex PCR reads, TCRdb lists one record per CDR3 protein. The sample contains more than 450,000 distinct CDR3 sequences, less than 20% of which appear only once. Disease lasting under 3 months, a NOSPECS grade of at least 4, and a Clinical Activity Score of at least 3 were features of the ophthalmopathy patients. PBMCs were collected from an approximately 9.4 ml volume of fresh peripheral blood.

The sequence derives from a man aged 35-49 years with Graves' ophthalmopathy. The chain employs TRBV27 and TRBJ2-1; the D gene is possibly TRBD2 (6 bases). Sequencing was performed on blood. Here the CDR3 reads CASSTSGLTDEQFF. The CDR3 DNA reads TGTGCCAGCAGTACCTCAGGACTAACCGATGAGCAGTTCTTC.